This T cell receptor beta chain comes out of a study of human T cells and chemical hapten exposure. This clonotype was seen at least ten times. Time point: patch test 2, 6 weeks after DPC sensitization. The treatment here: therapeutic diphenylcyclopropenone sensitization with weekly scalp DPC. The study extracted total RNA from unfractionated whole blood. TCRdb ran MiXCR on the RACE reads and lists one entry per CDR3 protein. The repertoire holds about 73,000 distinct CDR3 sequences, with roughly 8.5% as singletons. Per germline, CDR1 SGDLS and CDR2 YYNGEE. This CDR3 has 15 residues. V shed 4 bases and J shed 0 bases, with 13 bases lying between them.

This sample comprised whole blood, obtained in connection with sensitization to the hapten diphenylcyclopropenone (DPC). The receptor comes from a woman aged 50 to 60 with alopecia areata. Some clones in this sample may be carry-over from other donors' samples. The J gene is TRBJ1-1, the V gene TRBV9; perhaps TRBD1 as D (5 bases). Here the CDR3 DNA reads TGTGCCAGCAGCCTGGGACGGAGCTTGAACACTGAAGCTTTCTTT. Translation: CASSLGRSLNTEAFF.